A few counts support the clone carrying this TCR beta chain. What it recognizes is unknown. Genomic DNA came from frozen unsorted single-cell suspensions. CDR1 is MDHEN and CDR2 is SYDVKM in the germline V gene. V lost 3 bases to trimming and J lost 4 bases, with 7 bases between them. The CDR3 is 12 amino acids. The data stem from a study of immune cell composition in non-small cell lung cancer. Study-level results: Tumour-reactive clones were not shown to match dominant in vivo tumour clones. Tumour-associated clones >0.5% occurred in 25% to 35% of adenocarcinomas, approximately 79% of squamous. TIL tumour reactivity correlated with maximal tumour-associated clone frequency in adenocarcinoma.

Repertoires were generated with immunoSEQ multiplex PCR, while TCRdb's copy carries only in-frame clones and drops some. The sample records 2,600 or so clones, 70% to 80% being singletons. Specimen: lung tumor tissue. The clonotype was recovered from a human donor with non-small cell lung cancer. The chain joins TRBV28 to TRBJ2-7; D is uncertain. The CDR3 DNA sequence: TGTGCCAGCAGTTTGACTGGGTACGAGCAGTACTTC. Residues: CASSLTGYEQYF.